A single TCR beta chain is shown here with its context. The ends were cut back, 4 bases at V and 11 bases at J, with 7 bases in the middle. Germline CDR1 and CDR2: SGHNT and YYREEE (reference sequence). The length of the CDR3 is 10 residues. This sample was included in a study of T-cell reconstitution after alpha-beta-depleted transplantation in children. Library preparation (for TCRbeta) was performed with unique molecular identifiers. TCRdb ran MiXCR on the PCR reads and lists one entry per CDR3 protein. The data show around 480,000 distinct CDR3 sequences, with approximately 32% seen just once and roughly 2.5% held by the top ten.

The receptor comes from a human donor who donated a stem cell graft to a child with aplastic anemia. The specimen was PBMCs from the stem cell graft donor, collected from the stem cell graft. The V gene is TRBV5-4, the J gene TRBJ1-3; D is unresolved. Written as DNA, the CDR3 is TGTGCCAGCAGCCTCGTTTCCATATATTTT. Its translation: CASSLVSIYF.